A selection of T cell receptor beta chains follows, all from one sample in a study of cytomegalovirus exposure and HLA in healthy donors. Profiled with immunoSEQ multiplex PCR; TCRdb holds only in-frame clones, not every one. The profile shows 150,000 to 200,000 clones, around 78% of them singletons. The sample was PBMCs. These receptors were collected from a woman in her 30s in good health and CMV-seropositive. The CDR3 runs from the conserved cysteine through the conserved F or W. A D gene is named only where the DNA matches it firmly. Clone size is given for some rows only: seen once, a few or many times, or a class if the clone is expanded.

TRBV7-9	TRBJ2-7	TRBD1	NA	CSSSSGQRSEYF	TGTTCCAGCAGTTCGGGACAGCGAAGCGAGTACTTC
TRBV5-6	TRBJ1-1	NA	NA	CASSLLPSGGAEAFF	TGTGCCAGCAGCCTTCTTCCGTCGGGAGGGGCTGAAGCTTTCTTT
TRBV5-4	TRBJ1-1	TRBD1	NA	CASSPPGTGGARVTEAFF	TGTGCCAGCAGCCCTCCCGGGACAGGGGGCGCAAGAGTCACTGAAGCTTTCTTT
TRBV13	TRBJ2-3	TRBD2	few	CASSSGLAGSSTDTQYF	TGTGCCAGCAGCTCTGGACTAGCGGGCTCTAGCACAGATACGCAGTATTTT
TRBV9	TRBJ2-5	NA	NA	CASSRSSILQETQYF	TGTGCCAGCAGCCGTAGTAGTATACTACAAGAGACCCAGTACTTC
TRBV30	TRBJ2-7	NA	few	CAWSWGVSSYEQYF	TGTGCCTGGAGTTGGGGAGTCAGCTCCTACGAGCAGTACTTC
TRBV30	TRBJ2-7	NA	NA	CAWAIGGNYEQYF	TGTGCCTGGGCGATTGGGGGGAACTACGAGCAGTACTTC
TRBV4-3	TRBJ1-4	NA	NA	CASSQDGGTVNEKLFF	TGCGCCAGCAGCCAAGATGGAGGGACGGTTAATGAAAAACTGTTTTTT
TRBV15	TRBJ1-5	TRBD1	NA	CATSLEASGGLPGQPQHF	TGTGCCACCAGCCTGGAGGCATCAGGGGGGTTACCGGGGCAGCCCCAGCATTTT
TRBV28	TRBJ1-4	NA	NA	CASSLIANRIATNEKLFF	TGTGCCAGCAGTCTAATAGCCAACCGAATTGCAACTAATGAAAAACTGTTTTTT
TRBV27	TRBJ1-5	NA	NA	CASSWRDFLGQPQHF	TGTGCCAGCAGCTGGCGGGACTTTTTAGGTCAGCCCCAGCATTTT